These 14 T cell receptor beta chains came from one sample sequenced in a study of blood T cells in healthy people across ages. It was with a sample-barcoded 5' primer and a J-beta primer mix that a second PCR of about 6 to 12 cycles was run. A single record per CDR3 protein comes from TCRdb applying MiXCR to the 5' RACE reads. Among 350,000 to 450,000 distinct CDR3 sequences, 52% were seen once, and the ten largest hold 50% to 65%. The source material was blood. These receptors were collected from a man in his sixties in good health.

For this clonotype: One end of the junction fails to match germline, which may point to a read error. The CDR3 bases are TGCGCCAGCAGCCGGGAGGGGCTTCAAGAGGCCCAGTACTTC. Translated: CASSREGLQEAQYF. V and J are TRBV5-1 and TRBJ2-5; 8 bases are shared with TRBD2. This CDR3 has 14 residues. Germline V gene data show CDR1 as SGHRS and CDR2 as YFSETQ.

The rearrangement links TRBV4-3 to TRBJ2-1; 13 bases line up with TRBD2. Trimming removed 4 bases from V and 8 bases from J; junction bases left unmatched: 5. There are 15 residues in the CDR3. Germline-derived CDR1 and CDR2 are LGHNA and YSLEER. CDR3 nucleotides: TGCGCCAGCAGCCGGATCGGACTAGCGGGAGATGAGCAGTTCTTC. Translated, it gives CASSRIGLAGDEQFF.

The chain has TRBV18 and TRBJ2-1, with TRBD1 as a possible D gene (6 bases). The germline CDR1 and CDR2 sequences are KGHSH and LQKENI. V gave up 5 bases and J gave up 3 bases, with 17 bases separating them. The CDR3 covers 16 residues. The DNA of the CDR3 is TGTGCCAGCTCATACCAATCCCAGGGGATCTACAATGAGCAGTTCTTC. It translates to CASSYQSQGIYNEQFF.

This clonotype was recorded many times. This rearrangement joins TRBV12-3 or TRBV12-4 to TRBJ2-6, with D unclear. V was pared by 0 bases and J by 4 bases, with 7 bases between. The CDR3 is made up of 15 amino acids. This CDR3 reads CASSLAAQGANVLTF. The CDR3 DNA sequence: TGTGCCAGCAGTTTAGCGGCACAGGGGGCCAACGTCCTGACTTTC.

This chain links TRBV6-2 or TRBV6-3 with TRBJ2-5, with a tentative D call TRBD2 (6 bases). The closer fit of TRBJ2-7 to the DNA end suggests the J call may be wrong. CDR1 MNHEY and CDR2 SVGEGT come from the germline V gene. CDR3 length: 16 amino acids. CDR3 DNA sequence: TGTGCCAGCAGTAAACACCCGGTGGGAGGTACCTACGAGCAGTACTTC. It encodes CASSKHPVGGTYEQYF.

This clonotype occurred many times. The V gene is TRBV2, the J gene TRBJ2-7; D not certain. Germline assignment: CDR1 SNHLY and CDR2 FYNNEI. Deletions cut 2 bases from V and 2 bases from J, with 7 bases between. The CDR3 extends over 13 amino acids. CDR3 in amino acids: CASSEWSAYEQYF. CDR3 nucleotide sequence: TGTGCCAGCAGTGAATGGTCAGCCTACGAGCAGTACTTC.

About this clonotype: A read error may be the cause here, since a much bigger clone is one base away. This chain connects TRBV7-6 to TRBJ2-3; 9 bases align to TRBD2. CDR3 length: 17 amino acids. Germline lookup yields CDR1 SGHVS and CDR2 FNYEAQ. CDR3 nucleotide sequence: TGTGCCAGAAGCTTAGGGGTAGCGGGGGCCCCCCCGGATACGCAGTATTTT. Protein product: CARSLGVAGAPPDTQYF.

The rearrangement joins TRBV28 to TRBJ2-5; D uncertain. The DNA end lines up better with TRBJ2-7; the J call may be wrong. This CDR3 is 14 amino acids long. CDR1 is MDHEN and CDR2 is SYDVKM in the germline V gene. The CDR3 loop reads CASSSHGPSPEQYF. CDR3 DNA sequence: TGTGCCAGCAGTTCTCACGGACCGAGCCCCGAGCAGTACTTC.

This sequence joins TRBV3-1 and TRBJ1-1; possible D gene TRBD1, 6 bases. CDR1 and CDR2 (germline): LGHDT, YNNKEL (reference sequence). V lost 6 bases, J lost 1 base, and 9 bases lay in between. The CDR3 totals 13 residues. The CDR3 coding sequence is TGTGCCAGCAGTCGGACAGAGAACACTGAAGCTTTCTTT. Amino acids: CASSRTENTEAFF.

This chain joins TRBV10-3 and TRBJ2-5; D may match TRBD1 or TRBD2 (6 bases each). The CDR3 is 15 residues long. Per germline, CDR1 ENHRY and CDR2 SYGVKD. Trimming removed 2 bases from V and 5 bases from J, with 15 bases in between. CDR3 nucleotides: TGTGCCATCAGTGAGCCGGGACGGGGGCGGGAGACCCAGTACTTC. It encodes CAISEPGRGRETQYF.

V is TRBV7-9 and J is TRBJ2-6, with TRBD2 matching over 8 bases. V dropped 1 base and J dropped 2; count of bases not matched to a gene: 7. The CDR3 runs 18 residues. Germline CDR1 SEHNR, CDR2 FQNEAQ (reference sequence). CDR3 in amino acids: CASSLDRLALAGANVLTF. DNA for the CDR3: TGTGCCAGCAGCTTAGACCGACTAGCGCTTGCTGGGGCCAACGTCCTGACTTTC.

The chain recombines TRBV20-1 with TRBJ1-2; D uncertain. The germline gives CDR1 DFQATT, CDR2 SNEGSKA (reference sequence). V lost 6 bases, J lost 0 bases, and 11 bases lay in between. The CDR3 contains 13 residues. The CDR3 loop is CSARAGTNYGYTF. Here the CDR3 DNA reads TGCAGTGCGAGGGCAGGAACTAACTATGGCTACACCTTC.

This chain joins TRBV10-3 and TRBJ2-7; TRBD1 might be the D (6 bases). This CDR3 is built from 15 residues. V lost 0 bases to trimming and J lost 6 bases, with 15 bases between them. Per germline, CDR1 ENHRY and CDR2 SYGVKD. The CDR3 DNA reads TGTGCCATCAGTGAGTCGATCGACAGGTCCCTCGAGCAGTACTTC. It encodes CAISESIDRSLEQYF.

This sequence joins TRBV4-3 and TRBJ2-1, with TRBD2 as a possible D gene (7 bases). Trimming pared 0 bases from V and 9 bases from J, leaving 15 bases between. This CDR3 has 15 residues. Germline CDR1 is LGHNA and CDR2 is YSLEER. The CDR3 is CASSQEARGGGEQFF. As DNA, the CDR3 is TGCGCCAGCAGCCAAGAGGCTAGGGGGGGGGGTGAGCAGTTCTTC.